The rows below give T cell receptor beta chains drawn from one sample of a study of T cells in Graves' hyperthyroidism and ophthalmopathy. One entry per CDR3 protein results from TCRdb running MiXCR on the multiplex PCR reads. The table lists hundreds of thousands of distinct CDR3 sequences, more than 14% of them singletons. The sequenced material came from blood. The receptors here all came from a woman between 45 and 60 years old with Graves' ophthalmopathy. Each CDR3 is given with its conserved first and last residue. The D gene is left open where the match is weak. Only some rows state a clone size, as once, few, many or a class for expanded clones.

v_call: TRBV20-1
clone_size: few
j_call: TRBJ2-7
cdr3_length: 15
d_call: TRBD2
cdr3_nt: TGCAGTGCTAGAGATCATAGCGGGAGAACCTACGAGCAGTACTTC
cdr3_aa: CSARDHSGRTYEQYF

v_call: TRBV18
clone_size: many
j_call: TRBJ2-1
cdr3_length: 16
d_call: TRBD2
cdr3_nt: TGTGCCAGCTCACCACCAGGGGAGGGTTCCTACAATGAGCAGTTCTTC
cdr3_aa: CASSPPGEGSYNEQFF

v_call: TRBV19
clone_size: .
j_call: TRBJ2-4
cdr3_length: 15
d_call: TRBD2
cdr3_nt: TGTGCCAGTAGTATCACTAGCGGGTCCAAAAACATTCAGTACTTC
cdr3_aa: CASSITSGSKNIQYF

v_call: TRBV20-1
clone_size: many
j_call: TRBJ2-3
cdr3_length: 15
d_call: TRBD1
cdr3_nt: TGCAGTGCTAGGCCCTGGACAGGGTTAACAGATACGCAGTATTTT
cdr3_aa: CSARPWTGLTDTQYF

v_call: TRBV20-1
clone_size: many
j_call: TRBJ2-1
cdr3_length: 15
d_call: .
cdr3_nt: TGCAGTGCTAGAGAGTTCGGAGTAGACTACAATGAGCAGTTCTTC
cdr3_aa: CSAREFGVDYNEQFF

v_call: TRBV28
clone_size: many
j_call: TRBJ2-3
cdr3_length: 16
d_call: .
cdr3_nt: TGTGCCAGCAGTTTATATTGGGAGGCTAGCACAGATACGCAGTATTTT
cdr3_aa: CASSLYWEASTDTQYF

v_call: TRBV6-1
clone_size: .
j_call: TRBJ1-1
cdr3_length: 14
d_call: TRBD1
cdr3_nt: TGTGCCAGCCTTAGGGACAGGGGAAACACTGAAGCTTTCTTT
cdr3_aa: CASLRDRGNTEAFF

v_call: TRBV7-2
clone_size: .
j_call: TRBJ2-7
cdr3_length: 16
d_call: TRBD2
cdr3_nt: TGTGCCAGCAGCCCAGGACTAGCGGGAATACACTACGAGCAGTACTTC
cdr3_aa: CASSPGLAGIHYEQYF

v_call: TRBV5-5
clone_size: few
j_call: TRBJ1-4
cdr3_length: 15
d_call: .
cdr3_nt: TGTGCCAGCAGCTTGGGGGGTAGTTTCGGTGAAAAACTGTTTTTT
cdr3_aa: CASSLGGSFGEKLFF

v_call: TRBV5-1
clone_size: few
j_call: TRBJ1-1
cdr3_length: 13
d_call: .
cdr3_nt: TGCGCCAGCAGCGCTAAAAGGAACACTGAAGCTTTCTTT
cdr3_aa: CASSAKRNTEAFF

v_call: TRBV6-2/TRBV6-3
clone_size: few
j_call: TRBJ2-7
cdr3_length: 15
d_call: .
cdr3_nt: TGTGCCAGCAGTTACTCACGTCCCGGGGGCAACGAGCAGTACTTC
cdr3_aa: CASSYSRPGGNEQYF

v_call: TRBV28
clone_size: .
j_call: TRBJ1-2
cdr3_length: 13
d_call: .
cdr3_nt: TGTGCCAGCAACCGCACCCAGGGAGGGGGCTACACCTTC
cdr3_aa: CASNRTQGGGYTF

v_call: TRBV30
clone_size: few
j_call: TRBJ1-5
cdr3_length: 15
d_call: .
cdr3_nt: TGTGCCTGGAGTGTAAGGGGACTTCTCAATCAGCCCCAGCATTTT
cdr3_aa: CAWSVRGLLNQPQHF

v_call: TRBV7-9
clone_size: few
j_call: TRBJ1-5
cdr3_length: 13
d_call: .
cdr3_nt: TGTGCCAGCAGCCCGGGAAGAACTCAGCCCCAGCATTTT
cdr3_aa: CASSPGRTQPQHF

v_call: TRBV4-1
clone_size: .
j_call: TRBJ1-5
cdr3_length: 15
d_call: .
cdr3_nt: TGCGCCAGCAGCCAAGGTGGGCCTCTATACGGGCCCCAGCATTTT
cdr3_aa: CASSQGGPLYGPQHF

v_call: TRBV27
clone_size: few
j_call: TRBJ2-3
cdr3_length: 20
d_call: .
cdr3_nt: TGTGCCAGCAGGGGCTTAAGGCTTTCAGGGAAGTTTTCAAACACAGATACGCAGTATTTT
cdr3_aa: CASRGLRLSGKFSNTDTQYF

v_call: TRBV6-1
clone_size: few
j_call: TRBJ2-7
cdr3_length: 12
d_call: .
cdr3_nt: TGTGCCAGCAGCCGCAGACTCCGCGAGCAGTACTTC
cdr3_aa: CASSRRLREQYF

v_call: TRBV3-1
clone_size: few
j_call: TRBJ2-1
cdr3_length: 17
d_call: TRBD2
cdr3_nt: TGTGCCAGCAGCCCCATCCTGATCGGGAGGGGTTACAATGAGCAGTTCTTC
cdr3_aa: CASSPILIGRGYNEQFF

v_call: TRBV14
clone_size: .
j_call: TRBJ2-1
cdr3_length: 16
d_call: TRBD2
cdr3_nt: TGTGCCAGCAGCCAACCGGGACTAGGGGCAATCAATGAGCAGTTCTTC
cdr3_aa: CASSQPGLGAINEQFF

v_call: TRBV2
clone_size: many
j_call: TRBJ1-1
cdr3_length: 13
d_call: .
cdr3_nt: TGTGCCAGCAGTGCCCAGGGAAGGACTGAAGCTTTCTTT
cdr3_aa: CASSAQGRTEAFF

v_call: TRBV4-2
clone_size: few
j_call: TRBJ1-4
cdr3_length: 16
d_call: .
cdr3_nt: TGTGCCAGCAGCCTGACCCCCCCTGCTACTAATGAAAAACTGTTTTTT
cdr3_aa: CASSLTPPATNEKLFF

v_call: TRBV7-8
clone_size: many
j_call: TRBJ2-1
cdr3_length: 16
d_call: .
cdr3_nt: TGTGCCAGCAGCCAAGTTGCACCGAGCTCCTACAATGAGCAGTTCTTC
cdr3_aa: CASSQVAPSSYNEQFF

v_call: TRBV27
clone_size: .
j_call: TRBJ1-2
cdr3_length: 17
d_call: TRBD1
cdr3_nt: TGTGCCAGCAGTCCACATCCTCGAGGCAGGGGGAACTATGGCTACACCTTC
cdr3_aa: CASSPHPRGRGNYGYTF

v_call: TRBV7-9
clone_size: many
j_call: TRBJ1-1
cdr3_length: 12
d_call: .
cdr3_nt: TGTGCCAGCAGCTTAGCACAGGGTGACGCTTTCTTT
cdr3_aa: CASSLAQGDAFF

v_call: TRBV28
clone_size: .
j_call: TRBJ2-7
cdr3_length: 14
d_call: .
cdr3_nt: TGTGCCAGCAAACCTGACAAGGTAGGCTACGAGCAGTACTTC
cdr3_aa: CASKPDKVGYEQYF

v_call: TRBV15
clone_size: many
j_call: TRBJ2-7
cdr3_length: 18
d_call: .
cdr3_nt: TGTGCCACCAGCAGAGACAGAGTACTCGGACTTAAACCCGACGAGCAGTACTTC
cdr3_aa: CATSRDRVLGLKPDEQYF

v_call: TRBV28
clone_size: many
j_call: TRBJ1-1
cdr3_length: 10
d_call: TRBD1
cdr3_nt: TGTGCCTCCAGGGGGGGAGGCTACTTCTTT
cdr3_aa: CASRGGGYFF